This T cell receptor (beta chain) was found in a study of blood T cell repertoires in COVID-19. Study background: Material from acute and convalescent COVID-19 was sourced from the United States, Italy and Spain. T cells, B-cell-depleted T cells, or PBMCs supplied cDNA or gDNA.

Methods used by the authors: Using reference gene primer amplification, nucleated cell counts were estimated. The repertoire was sequenced with immunoSEQ multiplex PCR; TCRdb's copy has only in-frame clones and lacks some. V and J calls plus clone size are reproduced from that table; the DNA served to infer D and trimming. This table has around 150,000 clones, around 75% appearing once. The CDR3 sequence is 12 residues long. Germline CDR1 and CDR2: KGHSH and LQKENI. The V end was cut by 3 bases, the J end by 4 bases, with 6 bases between. Regarding this clone: Other DNA sequences in the same sample also yield this CDR3.

The source is a woman aged 80 or over with acute or convalescent COVID-19. The chain links TRBV18 to TRBJ1-1, with D uncertain. Sequenced input: peripheral blood. This CDR3 is CASSPTGTEAFF. CDR3 DNA: TGTGCCAGCTCACCCACGGGCACTGAAGCTTTCTTT.